The present TCR beta chain was sequenced within a study of blood T cell repertoires in COVID-19 (dated by TCRdb to between 2020 and 2021). Notes on the research overall: Samples covering the acute and convalescent phases of COVID-19 were provided by collaborators in the United States, Italy and Spain. The material from the prospective study consisted of cDNA or gDNA derived from T cells, B-cell-depleted T cells, or PBMCs. The samples were drawn from two sources: the first 160 participants of the ongoing ImmuneRACE study, and 1,200 or so subjects contributed by 6 global collaborators. Deeply sampled blood TCRbeta repertoires from subjects exposed to, actively infected with, or recovered from COVID-19 were included in the dataset. Where available, HLA class I and class II types were obtained from metadata supplied by the sample provider rather than from assay-based typing. The repertoires were released in a freely available public database meant as a resource for research on the immune response to SARS-CoV-2. Sample metadata almost always included a de-identified subject ID, COVID-19 status, age in years and sex. Study-wide conclusions, independent of this receptor: How much clinical and demographic metadata was included differed by source and by participant, and the metadata was provided uncurated.

The germline V gene provides CDR1 MNHEY and CDR2 SVGAGI. The CDR3, cysteine through phenylalanine, is 13 amino acids long. The read is trimmed to its CDR3 DNA, 39 bases read in frame from base 1. Ends trimmed: V by 6 bases, J by 4 bases; bases unmatched to a gene: 1. The immunoSEQ Assay, a bias-controlled multiplex PCR, was used to amplify TCRbeta CDR3 regions from genomic DNA. The original methods were these. Within the assay, amplification of reference gene primers was used to estimate how many nucleated cells each sample contained. Sequence reads were collapsed and filtered to measure the absolute abundance of every unique TCRbeta CDR3 rearrangement. Productive Simpson clonality was computed per sample as the square root of Simpson's diversity index over productive rearrangements. The table comes from immuneACCESS by way of TCRdb, which keeps in-frame sequences with V and J called. Part of the clones is missing from these tables; in studies checked, under half for an unresolved V gene and the rest for unknown reasons. V, J and clone size were drawn from that table, and D and trimming were deduced from the DNA. This sample is represented by fewer than 200,000 clones; more than 75% of them were singletons. The ten largest clones capture roughly 2% of the sample.

For this clone: Its antigen target is currently unknown. It has no much larger one-base neighbor in the sample; base qualities were not kept.

Samples from volunteer blood donors who had recovered from COVID-19 were contributed by a second Seattle source. Each collaborating institution followed its own protocols to collect whole blood in K2EDTA tubes. Collaborator samples were shipped for TCRbeta analysis as frozen whole blood, isolated PBMCs, or DNA extracted from either sample type. The TCR originated in a man aged 45-65 years who had recovered from COVID-19. The specimen sequenced was peripheral blood. The chain is encoded by TRBV6-5 joined to TRBJ1-5; 9 central bases correspond to TRBD1. The DNA sequence is TGTGCCAGCAGAGGGACAGGGAATCAGCCCCAGCATTTT. Translated, it reads CASRGTGNQPQHF.